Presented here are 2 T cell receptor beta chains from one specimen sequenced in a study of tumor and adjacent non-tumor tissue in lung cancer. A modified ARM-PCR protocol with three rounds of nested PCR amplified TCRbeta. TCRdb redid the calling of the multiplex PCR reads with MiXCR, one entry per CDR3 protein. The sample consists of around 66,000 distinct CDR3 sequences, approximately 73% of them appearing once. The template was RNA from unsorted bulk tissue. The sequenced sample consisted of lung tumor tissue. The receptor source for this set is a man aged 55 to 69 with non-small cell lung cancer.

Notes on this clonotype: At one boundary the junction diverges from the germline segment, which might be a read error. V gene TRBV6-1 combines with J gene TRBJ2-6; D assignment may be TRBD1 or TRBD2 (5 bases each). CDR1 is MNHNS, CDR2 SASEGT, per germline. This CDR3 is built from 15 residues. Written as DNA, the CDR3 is TGTGCCAGCGACGGGTCACGGACTGGGGCCAACGTCCTGACCTTC. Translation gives CASDGSRTGANVLTF.

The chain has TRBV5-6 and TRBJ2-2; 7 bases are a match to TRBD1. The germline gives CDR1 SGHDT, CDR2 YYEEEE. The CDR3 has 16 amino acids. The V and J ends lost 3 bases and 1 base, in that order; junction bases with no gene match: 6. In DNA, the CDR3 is TGTGCCAGCAGCTCGGGCTGGACAGGGAACACCGGGGAGCTGTTTTTT. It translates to CASSSGWTGNTGELFF.